The T cell receptor beta chain described here comes from a study of neurological immune-mediated disorders. TCRdb reprocessed the 5' RACE reads with MiXCR, giving one entry per CDR3 protein. The table records approximately 82,000 distinct CDR3 sequences, 2% to 3% of them present only once. Points from the study as a whole: Subjects shared no identical expanded-clone CDR3 amino acid sequences, suggesting private TCR-beta repertoires in all groups. HTLV-1-associated myelopathy had the most TCR clonal expansion, while multiple sclerosis had the least, a level that fell below healthy controls.

Unsorted libraries used 2 million PBMCs kept at -80 degrees C. Many counts were recorded for this clonotype. What it binds is not known. Specimen: PBMCs. The TCR was taken from a woman between 25 and 40 years old with multiple sclerosis.

CDR3 coding DNA: TGTGCCAGCAGTTACCTAGGGGGGTCCTCCTACAATGAGCAGTTCTTC. Its protein product is CASSYLGGSSYNEQFF. The V call is TRBV6-5, the J call TRBJ2-1; possibly TRBD1 or TRBD2 for D (6 bases each). The CDR3 totals 16 residues. From germline, CDR1 is MNHEY and CDR2 SVGAGI. The ends were cut back, 2 bases at V and 0 bases at J, with 11 bases in the middle.